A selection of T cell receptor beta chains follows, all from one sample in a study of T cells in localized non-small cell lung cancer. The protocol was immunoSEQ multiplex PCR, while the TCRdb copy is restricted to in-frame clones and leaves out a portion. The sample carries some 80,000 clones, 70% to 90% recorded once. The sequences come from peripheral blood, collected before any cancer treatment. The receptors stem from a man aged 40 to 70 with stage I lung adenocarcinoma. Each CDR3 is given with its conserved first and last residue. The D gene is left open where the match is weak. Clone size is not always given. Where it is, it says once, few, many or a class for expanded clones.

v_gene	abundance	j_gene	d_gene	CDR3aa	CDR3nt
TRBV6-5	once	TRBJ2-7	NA	CASSRDWFYEQYF	TGTGCCAGCAGCCGGGACTGGTTCTACGAGCAGTACTTC
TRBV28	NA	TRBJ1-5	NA	CASSHLLSGMGNQPQHF	TGTGCCAGCAGTCACCTCTTGTCAGGGATGGGCAATCAGCCCCAGCATTTT
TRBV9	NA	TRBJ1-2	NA	CASSPHPGGSVFGYTF	TGTGCCAGCAGCCCTCACCCCGGGGGGTCGGTTTTTGGCTACACCTTC
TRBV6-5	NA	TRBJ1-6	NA	CASSYEAFNSPLHF	TGTGCCAGCAGTTATGAGGCTTTTAATTCACCCCTCCACTTT
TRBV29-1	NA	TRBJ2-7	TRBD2	CSGLTSGSYEQYF	TGCAGCGGTCTAACTAGCGGGAGCTACGAGCAGTACTTC
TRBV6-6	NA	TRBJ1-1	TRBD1	CASSSRDRGAEAFF	TGTGCCAGCAGTTCCCGGGACAGGGGGGCTGAAGCTTTCTTT
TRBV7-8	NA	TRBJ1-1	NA	CASSLYSQEAFF	TGTGCCAGCAGCTTATACAGCCAGGAAGCTTTCTTT
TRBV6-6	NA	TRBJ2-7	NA	CASSFLGDEQYF	TGTGCCAGCAGTTTCCTCGGGGACGAGCAGTACTTC
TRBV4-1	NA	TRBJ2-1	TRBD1	CASSQGQGVWNEQFF	TGCGCCAGCAGCCAAGGACAGGGTGTCTGGAATGAGCAGTTCTTC
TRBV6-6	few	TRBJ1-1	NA	CASSYSQSYTEAFF	TGTGCCAGCAGCTACAGCCAGAGTTACACTGAAGCTTTCTTT
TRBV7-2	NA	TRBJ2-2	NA	CASSLAYRDTGELFF	TGTGCCAGCAGCTTAGCGTATCGGGACACCGGGGAGCTGTTTTTT
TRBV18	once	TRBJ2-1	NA	CASSPSARDNEQFF	TGTGCCAGCTCACCGTCAGCGAGGGACAATGAGCAGTTCTTC
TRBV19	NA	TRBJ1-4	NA	CASSDKGRANEKLFF	TGTGCCAGTAGTGACAAAGGAAGGGCTAATGAAAAACTGTTTTTT
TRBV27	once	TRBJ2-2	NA	CASSAPSTTGELFF	TGTGCCAGCAGTGCCCCTTCTACCACCGGGGAGCTGTTTTTT
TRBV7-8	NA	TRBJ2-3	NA	CASSPRREMRTDTQYF	TGTGCCAGCAGCCCTAGACGGGAGATGCGGACAGATACGCAGTATTTT
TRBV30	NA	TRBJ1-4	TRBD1	CAWSDGRGHEKLFF	TGTGCCTGGAGTGACGGTAGGGGGCATGAAAAACTGTTTTTT
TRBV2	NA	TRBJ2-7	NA	CASILGRDSYEQYF	TGTGCCAGCATACTCGGGCGGGACTCCTACGAGCAGTACTTC
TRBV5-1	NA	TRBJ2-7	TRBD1	CASSLRQGAGEQYF	TGCGCCAGCAGCTTGAGGCAGGGGGCTGGAGAGCAGTACTTC
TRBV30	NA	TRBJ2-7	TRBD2	CAWSPRGRVLAGVEQYF	TGTGCCTGGAGTCCCAGGGGGCGCGTACTAGCGGGAGTCGAGCAGTACTTC
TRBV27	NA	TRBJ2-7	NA	CASSLSPLTGEQYF	TGTGCCAGCAGTTTATCACCTCTAACGGGCGAGCAGTACTTC
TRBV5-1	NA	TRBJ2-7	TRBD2	CASSPLPGGKSTYEQYF	TGCGCCAGCAGCCCACTGCCCGGGGGGAAGTCTACCTACGAGCAGTACTTC
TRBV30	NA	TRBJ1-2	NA	CAWSRGESNYGYTF	TGTGCCTGGAGTCGAGGAGAGAGTAACTATGGCTACACCTTC
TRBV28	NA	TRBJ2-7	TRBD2	CASSLASGNPVAAYEQYF	TGTGCCAGCAGTTTGGCTAGCGGGAATCCCGTCGCCGCCTACGAGCAGTACTTC
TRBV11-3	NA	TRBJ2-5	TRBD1	CASSPGGSLQETQYF	TGTGCCAGCAGCCCAGGGGGCAGTCTCCAAGAGACCCAGTACTTC
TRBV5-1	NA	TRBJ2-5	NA	CASSFILGTEPQETQYF	TGCGCCAGCAGCTTTATTTTGGGGACCGAACCCCAAGAGACCCAGTACTTC
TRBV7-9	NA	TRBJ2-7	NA	CASSLGASVVEQYF	TGTGCCAGCAGCTTAGGGGCTAGCGTCGTCGAGCAGTACTTC
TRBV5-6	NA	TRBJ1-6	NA	CASSLRVNSPLHF	TGTGCCAGCAGCTTGAGGGTCAATTCACCCCTCCACTTT
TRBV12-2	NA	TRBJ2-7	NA	CASRSRGARYEQYF	TGTGCAAGTCGCTCTCGCGGCGCCAGATACGAGCAGTACTTC
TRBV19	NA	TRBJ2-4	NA	CASSIDGGLAKNIQYF	TGTGCCAGTAGTATAGATGGGGGCCTAGCCAAAAACATTCAGTACTTC
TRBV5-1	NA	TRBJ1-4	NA	CASSLVGYGGVYEKLFF	TGCGCCAGCAGCTTGGTGGGCTACGGGGGCGTTTATGAAAAACTGTTTTTT
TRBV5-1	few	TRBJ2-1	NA	CASSPSFGSVSYNEQFF	TGCGCCAGCAGCCCTTCTTTCGGGAGCGTATCCTACAATGAGCAGTTCTTC
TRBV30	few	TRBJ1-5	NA	CAWSEETASNQPQHF	TGTGCCTGGAGTGAGGAAACGGCCAGCAATCAGCCCCAGCATTTT
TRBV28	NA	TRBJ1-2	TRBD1	CASSVGQKKYTF	TGTGCCAGCAGTGTGGGACAGAAGAAATACACCTTC
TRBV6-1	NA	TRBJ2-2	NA	CASSDWGRGMYTGELFF	TGTGCCAGCAGTGATTGGGGTCGAGGCATGTACACCGGGGAGCTGTTTTTT
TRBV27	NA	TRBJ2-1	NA	CATSDSYNEQFF	TGTGCCACCTCGGACAGTTACAATGAGCAGTTCTTC
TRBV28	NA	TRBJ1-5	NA	CASSLNSNQPQHF	TGTGCCAGCAGTCTAAATAGCAATCAGCCCCAGCATTTT
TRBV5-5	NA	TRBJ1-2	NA	CASSTEVSRGYTF	TGTGCCAGCAGCACCGAGGTATCGCGGGGCTACACCTTC
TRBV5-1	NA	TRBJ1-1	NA	CASSLGPHTEAFF	TGCGCCAGCAGCTTGGGACCTCACACTGAAGCTTTCTTT
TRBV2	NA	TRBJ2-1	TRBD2	CASGTRSVTREQFF	TGTGCCAGTGGGACTAGGTCAGTTACGCGTGAGCAGTTCTTC
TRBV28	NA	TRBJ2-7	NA	CASSLQGIGYEQYF	TGTGCCAGCAGTTTACAGGGAATCGGATACGAGCAGTACTTC
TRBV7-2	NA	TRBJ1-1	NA	CASSPRRSNTEAFF	TGTGCCAGCAGCCCCCGCAGGTCGAACACTGAAGCTTTCTTT
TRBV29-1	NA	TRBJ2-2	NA	CSVRSLANTGELFF	TGCAGCGTACGGTCTCTGGCTAACACCGGGGAGCTGTTTTTT
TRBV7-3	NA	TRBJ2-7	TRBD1	CASSRDRGRNEQYF	TGTGCCAGCAGCCGGGACAGGGGGCGAAACGAGCAGTACTTC
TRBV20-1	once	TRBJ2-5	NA	CSARTVETQYF	TGCAGTGCTAGGACCGTAGAGACCCAGTACTTC
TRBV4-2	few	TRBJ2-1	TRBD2	CASSQGTSGIYNEQFF	TGTGCCAGCAGCCAAGGCACTAGCGGGATATACAATGAGCAGTTCTTC
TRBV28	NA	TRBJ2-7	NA	CASSSPTHEQYF	TGTGCCAGCAGTTCCCCGACCCACGAGCAGTACTTC
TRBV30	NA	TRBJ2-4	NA	CAWSVGSKNIQYF	TGTGCCTGGAGTGTGGGTAGTAAAAACATTCAGTACTTC
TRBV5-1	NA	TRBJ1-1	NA	CASSGWVNTEAFF	TGCGCCAGCAGTGGTTGGGTAAACACTGAAGCTTTCTTT
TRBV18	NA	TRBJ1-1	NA	CASSPGNAENTEAFF	TGTGCCAGCTCACCTGGTAATGCGGAGAACACTGAAGCTTTCTTT
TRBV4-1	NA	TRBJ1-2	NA	CASSLGGQGSYGYTF	TGCGCCAGCAGCCTAGGGGGGCAGGGTTCTTATGGCTACACCTTC
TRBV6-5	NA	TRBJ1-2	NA	CASSYISRNGYTF	TGTGCCAGCAGTTACATCTCGCGGAATGGCTACACCTTC
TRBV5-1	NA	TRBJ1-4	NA	CASSPLGEKLFF	TGCGCCAGCAGCCCTTTGGGAGAAAAACTGTTTTTT
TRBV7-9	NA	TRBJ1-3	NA	CASSITTSGNTIYF	TGTGCCAGCAGCATTACCACTTCTGGAAACACCATATATTTT
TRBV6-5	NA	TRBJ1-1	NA	CASSYLLYEGTEAFF	TGTGCCAGCAGTTACCTCCTCTATGAGGGCACTGAAGCTTTCTTT
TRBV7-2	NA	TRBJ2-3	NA	CASSSTRRDTQYF	TGTGCCAGCAGCTCAACTCGGCGAGATACGCAGTATTTT